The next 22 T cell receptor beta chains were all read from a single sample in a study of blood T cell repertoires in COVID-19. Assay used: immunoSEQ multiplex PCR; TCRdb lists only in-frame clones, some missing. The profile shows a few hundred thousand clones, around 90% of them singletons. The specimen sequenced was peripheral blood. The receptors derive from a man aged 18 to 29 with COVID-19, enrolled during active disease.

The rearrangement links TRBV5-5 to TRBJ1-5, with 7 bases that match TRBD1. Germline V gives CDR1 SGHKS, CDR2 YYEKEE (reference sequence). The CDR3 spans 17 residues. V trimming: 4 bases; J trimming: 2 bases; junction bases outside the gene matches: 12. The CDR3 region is CASSPGGAGTGNQPQHF. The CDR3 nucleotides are TGTGCCAGCAGCCCCGGGGGAGCAGGGACAGGCAATCAGCCCCAGCATTTT.

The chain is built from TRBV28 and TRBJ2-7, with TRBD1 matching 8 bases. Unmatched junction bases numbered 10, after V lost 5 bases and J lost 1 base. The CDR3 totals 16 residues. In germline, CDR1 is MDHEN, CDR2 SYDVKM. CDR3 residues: CASSLSRDRTSYEQYF. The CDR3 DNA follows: TGTGCCAGCAGTCTCTCCCGGGACAGGACTTCCTACGAGCAGTACTTC. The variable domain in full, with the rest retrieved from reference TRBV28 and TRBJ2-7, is DVKVTQSSRYLVKRTGEKVFLECVQDMDHENMFWYRQDPGLGLRLIYFSYDVKMKEKGDIPEGYSVSREKKERFSLILESASTNQTSMYLCASSLSRDRTSYEQYFGPGTRLTVT.

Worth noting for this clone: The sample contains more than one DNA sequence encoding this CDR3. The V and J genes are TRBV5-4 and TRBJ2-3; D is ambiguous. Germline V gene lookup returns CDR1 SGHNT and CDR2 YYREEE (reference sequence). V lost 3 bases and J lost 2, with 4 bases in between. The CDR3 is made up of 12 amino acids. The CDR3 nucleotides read TGTGCCAGCAGCTCTAACACAGATACGCAGTATTTT. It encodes CASSSNTDTQYF.

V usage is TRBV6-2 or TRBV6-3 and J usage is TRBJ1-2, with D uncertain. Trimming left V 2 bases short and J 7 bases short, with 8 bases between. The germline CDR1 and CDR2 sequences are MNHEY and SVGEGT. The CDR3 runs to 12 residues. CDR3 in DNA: TGTGCCAGCAGTTACCGCGGTGGTGGCTACACCTTC. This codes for CASSYRGGGYTF.

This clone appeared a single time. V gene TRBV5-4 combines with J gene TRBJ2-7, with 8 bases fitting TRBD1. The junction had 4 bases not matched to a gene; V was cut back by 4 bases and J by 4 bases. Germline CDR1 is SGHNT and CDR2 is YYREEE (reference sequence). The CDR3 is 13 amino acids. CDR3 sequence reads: CASSRQGKYEQYF. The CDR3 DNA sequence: TGTGCCAGCAGCCGACAGGGGAAATACGAGCAGTACTTC.

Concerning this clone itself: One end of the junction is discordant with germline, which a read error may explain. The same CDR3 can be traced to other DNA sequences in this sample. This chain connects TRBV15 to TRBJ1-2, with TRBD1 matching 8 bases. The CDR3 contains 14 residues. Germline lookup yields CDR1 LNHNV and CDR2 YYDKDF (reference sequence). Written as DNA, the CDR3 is TGTGCCACCAGCGTTAAGGGACAGGCTATCGGCTACACTTTC. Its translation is CATSVKGQAIGYTF.

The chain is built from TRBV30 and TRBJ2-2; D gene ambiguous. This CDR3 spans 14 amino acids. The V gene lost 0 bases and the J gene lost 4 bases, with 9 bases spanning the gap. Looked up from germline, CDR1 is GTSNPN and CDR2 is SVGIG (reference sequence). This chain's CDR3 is CAWSVGGTTGELFF. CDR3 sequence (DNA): TGTGCCTGGAGTGTTGGCGGAACCACCGGGGAGCTGTTTTTT. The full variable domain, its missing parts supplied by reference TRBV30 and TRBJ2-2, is SQTIHQWPATLVQPVGSPLSLECTVEGTSNPNLYWYRQAAGRGLQLLFYSVGIGQISSEVPQNLSASRPQDRQFILSSKKLLLSDSGFYLCAWSVGGTTGELFFGEGSRLTVL.

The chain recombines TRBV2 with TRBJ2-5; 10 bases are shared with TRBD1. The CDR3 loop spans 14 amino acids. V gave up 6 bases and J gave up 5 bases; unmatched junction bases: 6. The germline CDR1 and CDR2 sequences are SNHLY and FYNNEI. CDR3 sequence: CASSGTGVMETQYF. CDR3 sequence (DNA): TGTGCCAGCAGCGGGACAGGGGTGATGGAGACCCAGTACTTC. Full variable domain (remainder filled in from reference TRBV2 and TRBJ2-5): EPEVTQTPSHQVTQMGQEVILRCVPISNHLYFYWYRQILGQKVEFLVSFYNNEISEKSEIFDDQFSVERPDGSNFTLKIRSTKLEDSAMYFCASSGTGVMETQYFGPGTRLLVL.

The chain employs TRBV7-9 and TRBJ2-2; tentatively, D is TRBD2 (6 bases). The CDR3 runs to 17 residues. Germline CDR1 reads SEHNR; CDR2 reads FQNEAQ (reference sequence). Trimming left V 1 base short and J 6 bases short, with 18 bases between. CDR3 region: CASSLGGGGRSPGELFF. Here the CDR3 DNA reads TGTGCCAGCAGCTTAGGGGGAGGCGGACGCAGTCCCGGGGAGCTGTTTTTT.

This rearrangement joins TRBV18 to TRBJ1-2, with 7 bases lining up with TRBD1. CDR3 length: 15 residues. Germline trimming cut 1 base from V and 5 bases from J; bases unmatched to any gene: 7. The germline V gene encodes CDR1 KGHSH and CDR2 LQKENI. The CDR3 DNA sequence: TGTGCCAGCTCACCACAAAAAGGGACAGTTTATGGCTACACCTTC. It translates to CASSPQKGTVYGYTF.

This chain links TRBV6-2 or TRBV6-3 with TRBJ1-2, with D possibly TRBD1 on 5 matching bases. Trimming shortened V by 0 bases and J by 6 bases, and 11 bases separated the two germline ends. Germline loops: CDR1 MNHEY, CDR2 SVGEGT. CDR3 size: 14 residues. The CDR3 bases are TGTGCCAGCAGTTACTCCGGAGGGGTGGATGGCTACACCTTC. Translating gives CASSYSGGVDGYTF.

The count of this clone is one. The CDR3 sequence is CASSYSLAFGGELFF. For the CDR3, the DNA is TGTGCCAGCAGTTACTCGTTAGCTTTTGGGGGGGAGCTGTTTTTT. This chain connects TRBV6-5 to TRBJ2-2; D is unclear. CDR3 length equals 15 residues. Germline loops: CDR1 MNHEY, CDR2 SVGAGI. Trimming shortened V by 0 bases and J by 8 bases, and 13 bases separated the two germline ends.

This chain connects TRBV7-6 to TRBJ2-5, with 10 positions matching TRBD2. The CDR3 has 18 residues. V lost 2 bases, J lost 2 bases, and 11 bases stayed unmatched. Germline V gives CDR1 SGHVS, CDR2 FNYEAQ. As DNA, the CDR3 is TGTGCCAGCAGCTTAAGGGGTAGCGGGGGGCCCTTACAAGAGACCCAGTACTTC. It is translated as CASSLRGSGGPLQETQYF.

The CDR3 here is CASSLTQGRSETQYF. The CDR3 region has the DNA TGTGCCAGCAGCTTAACCCAGGGAAGATCAGAGACCCAGTACTTC. The chain is built from TRBV7-9 and TRBJ2-5; D is possibly TRBD1 (5 bases). Trimming took 2 bases from V and 4 from J, leaving 14 bases between them. CDR3 length: 15 amino acids. CDR1 and CDR2 (germline): SEHNR, FQNEAQ (reference sequence). The entire variable domain, with the rest obtained from reference TRBV7-9 and TRBJ2-5, is as follows: DTGVSQNPRHKITKRGQNVTFRCDPISEHNRLYWYRQTLGQGPEFLTYFQNEAQLEKSRLLSDRFSAERPKGSFSTLEIQRTEQGDSAMYLCASSLTQGRSETQYFGPGTRLLVL.

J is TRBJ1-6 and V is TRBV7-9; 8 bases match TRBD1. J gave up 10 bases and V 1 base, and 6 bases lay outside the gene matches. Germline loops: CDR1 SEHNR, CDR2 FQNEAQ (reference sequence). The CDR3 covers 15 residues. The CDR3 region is CASSLGTGKRSPLHF. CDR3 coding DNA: TGTGCCAGCAGCTTAGGGACAGGGAAGAGGTCACCCCTCCACTTT. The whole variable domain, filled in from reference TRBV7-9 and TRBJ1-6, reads DTGVSQNPRHKITKRGQNVTFRCDPISEHNRLYWYRQTLGQGPEFLTYFQNEAQLEKSRLLSDRFSAERPKGSFSTLEIQRTEQGDSAMYLCASSLGTGKRSPLHFGNGTRLTVT.

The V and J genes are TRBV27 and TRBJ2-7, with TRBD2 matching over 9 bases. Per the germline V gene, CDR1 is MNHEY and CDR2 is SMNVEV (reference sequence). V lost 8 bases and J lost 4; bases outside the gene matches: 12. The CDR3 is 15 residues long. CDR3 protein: CASQPSGTSRYEQYF. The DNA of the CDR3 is TGTGCCAGCCAACCGTCCGGGACTAGCAGATACGAGCAGTACTTC.

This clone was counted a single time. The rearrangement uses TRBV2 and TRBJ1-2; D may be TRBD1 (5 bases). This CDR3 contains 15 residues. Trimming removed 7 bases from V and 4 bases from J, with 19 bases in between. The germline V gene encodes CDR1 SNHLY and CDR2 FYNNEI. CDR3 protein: CASNPTTAPTYGYTF. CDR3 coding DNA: TGTGCCAGCAACCCTACGACAGCCCCTACCTATGGCTACACCTTC.

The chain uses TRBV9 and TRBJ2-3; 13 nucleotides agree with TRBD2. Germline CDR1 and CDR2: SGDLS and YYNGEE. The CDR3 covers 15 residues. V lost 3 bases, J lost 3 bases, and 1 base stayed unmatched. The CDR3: CASSEGLAGTDTQYF. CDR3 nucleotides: TGTGCCAGCAGCGAGGGACTAGCGGGGACAGATACGCAGTATTTT.

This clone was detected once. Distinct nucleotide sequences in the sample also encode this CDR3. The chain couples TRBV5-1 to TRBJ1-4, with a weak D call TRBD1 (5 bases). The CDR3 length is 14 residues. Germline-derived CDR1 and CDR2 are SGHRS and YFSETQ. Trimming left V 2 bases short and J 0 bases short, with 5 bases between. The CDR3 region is CASSLGATNEKLFF. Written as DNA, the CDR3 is TGCGCCAGCAGCTTAGGGGCAACTAATGAAAAACTGTTTTTT.

The CDR3 is CASSERTRGPEAFF. CDR3 in DNA: TGTGCCAGCAGTGAGAGGACCAGAGGGCCTGAAGCTTTCTTT. This chain connects TRBV2 to TRBJ1-1; D uncertain. V lost 3 bases and J 6 bases, leaving 14 bases between the germline ends. The germline CDR1 and CDR2 sequences are SNHLY and FYNNEI. This CDR3 is built from 14 residues. The variable domain in full, completed from reference TRBV2 and TRBJ1-1, reads EPEVTQTPSHQVTQMGQEVILRCVPISNHLYFYWYRQILGQKVEFLVSFYNNEISEKSEIFDDQFSVERPDGSNFTLKIRSTKLEDSAMYFCASSERTRGPEAFFGQGTRLTVV.

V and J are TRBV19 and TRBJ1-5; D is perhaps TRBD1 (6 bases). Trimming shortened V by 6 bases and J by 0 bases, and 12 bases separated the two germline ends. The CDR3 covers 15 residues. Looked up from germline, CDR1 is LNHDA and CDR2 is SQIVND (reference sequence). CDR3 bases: TGTGCCAGTAGGGCGAGGGACAATAGCAATCAGCCCCAGCATTTT. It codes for CASRARDNSNQPQHF.

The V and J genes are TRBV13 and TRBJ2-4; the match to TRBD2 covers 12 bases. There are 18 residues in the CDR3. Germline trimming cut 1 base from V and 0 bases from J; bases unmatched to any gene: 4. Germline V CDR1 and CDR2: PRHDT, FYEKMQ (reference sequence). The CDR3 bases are TGTGCCAGCAGCTTAGCTAGCGGGGGGGGCCTAGCCAAAAACATTCAGTACTTC. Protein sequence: CASSLASGGGLAKNIQYF.